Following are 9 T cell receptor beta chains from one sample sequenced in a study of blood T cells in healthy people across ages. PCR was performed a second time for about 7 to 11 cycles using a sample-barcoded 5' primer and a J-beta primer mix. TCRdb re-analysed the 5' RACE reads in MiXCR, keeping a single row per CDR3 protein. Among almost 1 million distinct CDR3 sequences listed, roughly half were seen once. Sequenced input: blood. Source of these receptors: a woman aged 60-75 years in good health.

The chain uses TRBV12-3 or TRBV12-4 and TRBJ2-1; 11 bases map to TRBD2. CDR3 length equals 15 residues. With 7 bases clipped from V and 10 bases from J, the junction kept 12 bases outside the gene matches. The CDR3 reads CASTFSGRASGEQFF. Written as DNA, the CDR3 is TGTGCCAGCACCTTTAGCGGGAGGGCCTCTGGCGAGCAGTTCTTC.

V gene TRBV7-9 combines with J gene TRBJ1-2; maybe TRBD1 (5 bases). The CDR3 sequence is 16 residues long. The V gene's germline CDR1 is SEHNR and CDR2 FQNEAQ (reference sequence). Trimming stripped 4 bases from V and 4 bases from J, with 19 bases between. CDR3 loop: CASSSLLSWGLYGYTF. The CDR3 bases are TGTGCCAGCAGCTCCCTCCTCTCGTGGGGACTCTATGGCTACACCTTC.

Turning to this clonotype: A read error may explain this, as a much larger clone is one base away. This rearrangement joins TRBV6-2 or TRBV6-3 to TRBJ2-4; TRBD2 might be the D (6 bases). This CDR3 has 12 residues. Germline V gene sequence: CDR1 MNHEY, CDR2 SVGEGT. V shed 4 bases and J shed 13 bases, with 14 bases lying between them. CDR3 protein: CASSLVAAEQYF. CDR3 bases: TGTGCCAGCAGTTTGGTAGCGGCAGAGCAGTACTTC.

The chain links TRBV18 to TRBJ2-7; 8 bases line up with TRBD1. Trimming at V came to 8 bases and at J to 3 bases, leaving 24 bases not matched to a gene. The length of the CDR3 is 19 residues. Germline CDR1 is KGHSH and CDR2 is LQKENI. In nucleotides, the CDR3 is TGTGCCAGCCCAAGTCTCCCAGGACAGGGTCAAAGTACGGGCTACGAGCAGTACTTC. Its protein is CASPSLPGQGQSTGYEQYF.

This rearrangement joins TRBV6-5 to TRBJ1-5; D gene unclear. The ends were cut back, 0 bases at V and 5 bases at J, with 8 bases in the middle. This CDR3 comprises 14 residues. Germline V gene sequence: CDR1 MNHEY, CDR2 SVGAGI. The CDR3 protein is CASSYSGTHQPQHF. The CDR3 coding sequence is TGTGCCAGCAGTTACTCAGGAACCCATCAGCCCCAGCATTTT.

The CDR3 DNA follows: TGTGCCAGCAGCTTAGTAGACAGGAGAAACTATGGCTACACCTTC. Protein sequence: CASSLVDRRNYGYTF. The V and J genes are TRBV7-2 and TRBJ1-2, with D maybe TRBD1 (6 bases). The CDR3 is made up of 15 amino acids. Germline CDR1 is SGHTA and CDR2 is FQGNSA. V was shortened by 1 base and J by 2 bases, with 11 bases between the two germline ends.

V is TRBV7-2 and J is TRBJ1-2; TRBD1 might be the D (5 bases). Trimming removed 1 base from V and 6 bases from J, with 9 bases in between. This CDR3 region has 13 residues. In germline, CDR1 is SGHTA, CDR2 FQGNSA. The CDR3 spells CASSLGRDDGYTF. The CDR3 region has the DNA TGTGCCAGCAGCTTAGGCAGGGATGATGGCTACACCTTC.

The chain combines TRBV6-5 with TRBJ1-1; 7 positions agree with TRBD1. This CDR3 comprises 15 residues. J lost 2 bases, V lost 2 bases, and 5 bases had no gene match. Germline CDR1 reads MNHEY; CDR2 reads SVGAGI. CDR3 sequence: CASSYAGQINTEAFF. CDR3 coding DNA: TGTGCCAGCAGTTACGCGGGACAGATCAACACTGAAGCTTTCTTT.

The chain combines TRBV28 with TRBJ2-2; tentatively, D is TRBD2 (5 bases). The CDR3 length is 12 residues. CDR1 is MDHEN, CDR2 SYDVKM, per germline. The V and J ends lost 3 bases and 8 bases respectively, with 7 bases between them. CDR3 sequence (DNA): TGTGCCAGCAGTTTCGAGGGAGGGGAGCTGTTTTTT. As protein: CASSFEGGELFF.